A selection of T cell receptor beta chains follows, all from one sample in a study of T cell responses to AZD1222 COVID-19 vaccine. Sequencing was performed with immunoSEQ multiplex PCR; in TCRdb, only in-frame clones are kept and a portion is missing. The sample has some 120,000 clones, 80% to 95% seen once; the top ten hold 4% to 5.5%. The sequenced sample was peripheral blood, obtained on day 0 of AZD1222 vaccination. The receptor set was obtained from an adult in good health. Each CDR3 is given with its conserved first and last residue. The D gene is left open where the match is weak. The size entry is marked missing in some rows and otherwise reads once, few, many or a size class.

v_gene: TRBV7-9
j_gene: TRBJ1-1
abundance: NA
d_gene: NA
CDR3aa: CASSLAVTEAFF
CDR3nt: TGTGCCAGCAGCTTAGCTGTAACTGAAGCTTTCTTT

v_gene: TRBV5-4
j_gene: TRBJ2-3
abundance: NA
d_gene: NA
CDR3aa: CASSQDLATDTQYF
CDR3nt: TGTGCCAGCAGCCAGGATCTCGCCACAGATACGCAGTATTTT

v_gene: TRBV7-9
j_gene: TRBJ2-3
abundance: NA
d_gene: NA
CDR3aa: CASSLAGASTDTQYF
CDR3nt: TGTGCCAGCAGCTTAGCGGGGGCTAGCACAGATACGCAGTATTTT

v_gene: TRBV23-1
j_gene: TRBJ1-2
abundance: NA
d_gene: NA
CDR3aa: CASTRPRGGYGYTF
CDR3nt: TGCGCCAGCACCCGACCCCGGGGGGGCTATGGCTACACCTTC

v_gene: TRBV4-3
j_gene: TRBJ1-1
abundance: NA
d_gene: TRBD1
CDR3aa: CASSQATGRGNTEAFF
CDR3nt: TGCGCCAGCAGCCAGGCGACAGGGAGGGGAAACACTGAAGCTTTCTTT

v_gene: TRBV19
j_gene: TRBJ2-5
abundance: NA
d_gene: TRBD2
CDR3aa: CASRLAGEWTQYF
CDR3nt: TGTGCCAGTAGGTTAGCGGGGGAATGGACCCAGTACTTC

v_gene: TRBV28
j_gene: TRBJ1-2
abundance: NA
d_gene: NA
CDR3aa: CASSLEEEFYGYTF
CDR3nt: TGTGCCAGCAGTTTAGAGGAAGAGTTCTATGGCTACACCTTC

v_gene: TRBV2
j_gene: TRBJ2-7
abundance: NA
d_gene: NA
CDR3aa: CASSAVAGLYEQYF
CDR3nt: TGTGCCAGCAGTGCTGTTGCAGGTCTGTACGAGCAGTACTTC

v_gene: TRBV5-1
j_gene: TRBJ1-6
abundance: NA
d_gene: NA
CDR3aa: CASSLGGSPLHF
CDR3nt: TGCGCCAGCAGCTTGGGGGGTTCACCCCTCCACTTT

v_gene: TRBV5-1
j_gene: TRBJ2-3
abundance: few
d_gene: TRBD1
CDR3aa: CASSFWTGISTDTQYF
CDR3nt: TGCGCCAGCAGCTTCTGGACAGGCATTAGCACAGATACGCAGTATTTT

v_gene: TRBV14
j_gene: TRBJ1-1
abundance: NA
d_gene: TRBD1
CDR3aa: CASSPRQGPNTEAFF
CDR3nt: TGTGCCAGCAGCCCCCGACAGGGGCCGAACACTGAAGCTTTCTTT

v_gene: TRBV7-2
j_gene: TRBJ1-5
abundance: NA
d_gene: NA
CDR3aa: CASSFRGGDQPQHF
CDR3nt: TGTGCCAGCAGCTTCAGGGGTGGGGATCAGCCCCAGCATTTT

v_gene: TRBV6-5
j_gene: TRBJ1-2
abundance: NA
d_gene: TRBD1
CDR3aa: CASRGRQGYGYTF
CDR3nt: TGTGCCAGCAGGGGCCGACAGGGTTATGGCTACACCTTC

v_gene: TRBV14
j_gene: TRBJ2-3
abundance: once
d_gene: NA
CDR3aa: CASSRSLQRADTQYF
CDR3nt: TGTGCCAGCTCCCGGAGCCTCCAACGGGCAGATACGCAGTATTTT

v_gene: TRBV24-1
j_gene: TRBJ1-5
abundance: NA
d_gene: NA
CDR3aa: CATSLSGLNQPQHF
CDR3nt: TGTGCCACCAGTCTATCAGGCCTCAATCAGCCCCAGCATTTT

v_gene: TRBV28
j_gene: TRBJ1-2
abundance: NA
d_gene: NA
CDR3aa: CASSLGYSDYGYTF
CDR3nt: TGTGCCAGCAGTTTAGGGTACAGCGACTATGGCTACACCTTC

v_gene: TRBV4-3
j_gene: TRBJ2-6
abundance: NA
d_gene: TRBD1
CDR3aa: CASSQDNIVWDRLSGANVLTF
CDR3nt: TGCGCCAGCAGCCAAGATAATATAGTCTGGGACAGACTCTCTGGGGCCAACGTCCTGACTTTC

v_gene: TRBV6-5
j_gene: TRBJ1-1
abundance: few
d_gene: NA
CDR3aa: CASSYRTENTEAFF
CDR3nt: TGTGCCAGCAGTTACCGAACAGAAAACACTGAAGCTTTCTTT

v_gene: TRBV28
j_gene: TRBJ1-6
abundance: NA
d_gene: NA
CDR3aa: CASSPRTPNSPLHF
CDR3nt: TGTGCCAGCAGTCCCAGGACCCCTAATTCACCCCTCCACTTT

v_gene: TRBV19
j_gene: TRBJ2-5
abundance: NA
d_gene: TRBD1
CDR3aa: CASSGQQETQYF
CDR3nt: TGTGCCAGTTCGGGACAGCAAGAGACCCAGTACTTC

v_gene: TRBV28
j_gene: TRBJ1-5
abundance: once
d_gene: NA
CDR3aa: CASSPGRTVNQPQHF
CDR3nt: TGTGCCAGCAGTCCAGGACGGACAGTAAATCAGCCCCAGCATTTT

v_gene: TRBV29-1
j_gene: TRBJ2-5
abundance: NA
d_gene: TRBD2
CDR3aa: CSTLAGVGETQYF
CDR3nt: TGCAGCACCCTAGCGGGGGTCGGAGAGACCCAGTACTTC

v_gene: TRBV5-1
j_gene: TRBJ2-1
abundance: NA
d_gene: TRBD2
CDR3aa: CASSYGTSGFSYNEQFF
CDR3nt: TGCGCCAGCAGCTACGGGACTAGCGGATTCTCCTACAATGAGCAGTTCTTC

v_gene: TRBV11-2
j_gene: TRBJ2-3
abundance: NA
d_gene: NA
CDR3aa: CASSLLVGWSTDTQYF
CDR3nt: TGTGCCAGCAGCTTACTGGTGGGTTGGTCCACAGATACGCAGTATTTT

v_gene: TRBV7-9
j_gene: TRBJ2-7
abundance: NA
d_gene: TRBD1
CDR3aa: CASSYHRDRGSEQYF
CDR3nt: TGTGCCAGCAGCTACCACCGGGACAGGGGGTCGGAGCAGTACTTC

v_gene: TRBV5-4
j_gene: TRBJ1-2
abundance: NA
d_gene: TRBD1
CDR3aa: CASSLTGSPSGYTF
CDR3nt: TGTGCCAGCAGCCTGACAGGGTCCCCTAGCGGCTACACCTTC